These 20 T cell receptor beta chains share one sample of origin, sequenced in a study of T cell responses to AZD1222 COVID-19 vaccine. Measured with immunoSEQ multiplex PCR; TCRdb has only the in-frame clones, and not every one. Counted here are over 120,000 clones, 80% to 95% occurring once; the ten biggest clones make up 3.6%. This specimen consisted of peripheral blood, obtained 28 days after the second AZD1222 dose. These receptors all come from an adult who received the AZD1222 COVID-19 vaccine.

The chain joins TRBV9 to TRBJ2-1; 13 bases are shared with TRBD2. This CDR3 region has 16 residues. Trimming took 3 bases from V and 9 from J; bases not matched to a gene: 9. CDR1 is SGDLS, CDR2 YYNGEE, per germline. CDR3 bases: TGTGCCAGCAGCGGCTCCGGGACTAGCGGGATTAGTGAGCAGTTCTTC. Translating it yields CASSGSGTSGISEQFF.

The gene calls are TRBV2 and TRBJ1-1, with D unresolved. The length of the CDR3 is 15 residues. From germline, CDR1 is SNHLY and CDR2 FYNNEI. Trimming shortened V by 5 bases and J by 0 bases, and 13 bases separated the two germline ends. The CDR3 nucleotides read TGTGCCAGCAGTCGTTTGGGATCTATGAACACTGAAGCTTTCTTT. Amino acids: CASSRLGSMNTEAFF.

V and J are TRBV5-4 and TRBJ2-1; possible D gene TRBD2, 6 bases. The CDR3 contains 16 residues. Germline values: CDR1 SGHNT, CDR2 YYREEE (reference sequence). V lost 0 bases and J lost 6, with 16 bases in between. The chain's CDR3 is CASSLARGLRGNEQFF. DNA of the CDR3: TGTGCCAGCAGCTTGGCCCGGGGACTCCGGGGCAATGAGCAGTTCTTC. The entire variable domain, with the rest obtained from reference TRBV5-4 and TRBJ2-1, is as follows: ETGVTQSPTHLIKTRGQQVTLRCSSQSGHNTVSWYQQALGQGPQFIFQYYREEENGRGNFPPRFSGLQFPNYSSELNVNALELDDSALYLCASSLARGLRGNEQFFGPGTRLTVL.

Here the CDR3 reads CASSLYLAYEQYF. DNA of the CDR3: TGCGCCAGCAGCCTCTACCTCGCGTACGAGCAGTACTTC. The V and J genes are TRBV4-1 and TRBJ2-7; D is unclear. The CDR3 contains 13 residues. CDR1 MGHRA and CDR2 YSYEKL come from the germline V gene. V was cut by 4 bases and J by 4 bases, with 11 bases left in between.

The rearrangement uses TRBV15 and TRBJ1-1; D might be TRBD1 (6 bases). The germline V gene has CDR1 LNHNV and CDR2 YYDKDF (reference sequence). Between the trimmed V and J ends, which lost 6 bases and 2 bases, there was a span of 10 bases. The CDR3 covers 13 residues. CDR3 sequence reads: CATREQGNTEAFF. CDR3 DNA: TGTGCCACCAGAGAACAGGGTAACACTGAAGCTTTCTTT.

This sequence joins TRBV30 and TRBJ1-3; D gene ambiguous. The V end was cut by 3 bases, the J end by 2 bases, with 14 bases between. The CDR3 is made up of 15 amino acids. CDR1 and CDR2 (germline): GTSNPN, SVGIG (reference sequence). CDR3 bases: TGTGCCTGGAGCCCAGACTTATTCCCTGGAAACACCATATATTTT. It translates to CAWSPDLFPGNTIYF.

V usage is TRBV11-2 and J usage is TRBJ2-7; TRBD2 aligns across 10 bases. The CDR3 contains 16 residues. V lost 0 bases and J lost 0; bases outside the gene matches: 2. Germline lookup yields CDR1 SGHAT and CDR2 FQNNGV. Written as DNA, the CDR3 is TGTGCCAGCAGCTTAGAGGTAGCGGGGGGCTCCTACGAGCAGTACTTC. Amino acids: CASSLEVAGGSYEQYF.

V usage is TRBV4-1 and J usage is TRBJ2-7; TRBD2 matches at 7 bases. The CDR3 is 15 residues long. The junction had 9 bases not matched to a gene; V was cut back by 2 bases and J by 5 bases. The V gene's germline CDR1 is MGHRA and CDR2 YSYEKL. The CDR3 coding sequence is TGCGCCAGCAGCCAAATTGTCCGGGAGGACCACGAGCAGTACTTC. This encodes CASSQIVREDHEQYF.

This sequence joins TRBV28 and TRBJ1-2; D is undetermined. The CDR3 has 14 residues. In germline, CDR1 is MDHEN, CDR2 SYDVKM. Trimming stripped 2 bases from V and 7 bases from J, with 14 bases between. The CDR3 loop is CASSLPIPLSGYTF. CDR3 sequence (DNA): TGTGCCAGCAGTTTACCTATACCTTTAAGTGGCTACACCTTC.

The chain has TRBV6-2 or TRBV6-3 and TRBJ2-1, with TRBD2 matching over 9 bases. The germline V gene has CDR1 MNHEY and CDR2 SVGEGT. V trimming: 4 bases; J trimming: 7 bases; junction bases outside the gene matches: 8. There are 15 residues in the CDR3. The CDR3 region has the DNA TGTGCCAGCAGTTTTCGGGGACTAGCAAGGAATGAGCAGTTCTTC. Translating it yields CASSFRGLARNEQFF.

This rearrangement joins TRBV28 to TRBJ2-2; 7 nucleotides line up with TRBD2. Germline loops: CDR1 MDHEN, CDR2 SYDVKM. V shed 6 bases, J shed 6 bases, and the junction held 19 bases outside the gene matches. The CDR3 spans 18 residues. The CDR3 reads CASRSPGNERGFSGELFF. The CDR3 coding sequence is TGTGCCAGCAGGTCCCCGGGCAACGAGCGGGGATTTTCCGGGGAGCTGTTTTTT. Full variable domain (missing parts from reference TRBV28 and TRBJ2-2): DVKVTQSSRYLVKRTGEKVFLECVQDMDHENMFWYRQDPGLGLRLIYFSYDVKMKEKGDIPEGYSVSREKKERFSLILESASTNQTSMYLCASRSPGNERGFSGELFFGEGSRLTVL.

This sequence joins TRBV6-5 and TRBJ2-5; D gene unclear. Germline CDR1 is MNHEY and CDR2 is SVGAGI. Trimming left V 6 bases short and J 4 bases short, with 9 bases between. The CDR3 has 12 amino acids. CDR3 in amino acids: CASRTEGETQYF. CDR3 DNA: TGTGCCAGCAGAACTGAAGGAGAGACCCAGTACTTC.

The gene calls are TRBV19 and TRBJ1-6; D might be TRBD1 (6 bases). Deletions cut 3 bases from V and 5 bases from J, with 17 bases between. Germline V gives CDR1 LNHDA, CDR2 SQIVND (reference sequence). The CDR3 is made up of 17 amino acids. This CDR3 is CASSIGLRDRNNSPLHF. In nucleotides, the CDR3 is TGTGCCAGTAGTATCGGTCTCCGCGACAGGAATAATTCACCCCTCCACTTT.

CDR3 amino acids: CASSFGTDSPLHF. The CDR3 DNA is TGTGCCAGCAGCTTCGGGACGGATTCACCCCTCCACTTT. The chain is built from TRBV7-8 and TRBJ1-6; perhaps TRBD1 as D (5 bases). V lost 3 bases to trimming and J lost 8 bases, with 8 bases between them. This CDR3 spans 13 amino acids. The V gene's germline CDR1 is SGHVS and CDR2 FQNEAQ.

The chain is built from TRBV20-1 and TRBJ2-7, with unresolved D. The CDR3 consists of 11 residues. The germline CDR1 and CDR2 sequences are DFQATT and SNEGSKA (reference sequence). V lost 6 bases and J lost 4, with 10 bases in between. CDR3 nucleotides: TGCAGTGCCCCGAATGGTTACGAGCAGTACTTC. This translates into CSAPNGYEQYF.

This clone was observed a single time. This chain links TRBV30 with TRBJ1-2; 8 bases align to TRBD1. CDR1 GTSNPN and CDR2 SVGIG come from the germline V gene (reference sequence). The CDR3 loop spans 16 amino acids. With V trimmed by 5 bases and J by 2 bases, 13 bases remained unmatched. The CDR3 region is CAWYATGDPANYGYTF. CDR3 nucleotide sequence: TGTGCCTGGTACGCGACAGGGGACCCGGCAAACTATGGCTACACCTTC.

The chain is built from TRBV19 and TRBJ2-2; D is undetermined. CDR3 length equals 15 residues. Germline V gene data show CDR1 as LNHDA and CDR2 as SQIVND (reference sequence). Trimming took off 3 bases at V and 8 bases at J, with 16 bases between the two ends. In DNA form, the CDR3 reads TGTGCCAGTAGTATTTCCCGCGGTCCCGGAGGGGAGCTGTTTTTT. Translating gives CASSISRGPGGELFF. The full variable domain, completed using reference TRBV19 and TRBJ2-2, is DGGITQSPKYLFRKEGQNVTLSCEQNLNHDAMYWYRQDPGQGLRLIYYSQIVNDFQKGDIAEGYSVSREKKESFPLTVTSAQKNPTAFYLCASSISRGPGGELFFGEGSRLTVL.

The CDR3 sequence: CASSLNRVAMVPQHF. In nucleotides, the CDR3 is TGTGCCAGCAGTTTAAACAGGGTCGCCATGGTGCCCCAGCATTTT. V gene TRBV28 combines with J gene TRBJ1-5, with D possibly being TRBD1 (6 bases). The ends were cut back, 2 bases at V and 9 bases at J, with 17 bases in the middle. The CDR3 spans 15 residues. Germline CDR1 reads MDHEN; CDR2 reads SYDVKM.

The chain has TRBV28 and TRBJ2-5; 8 nucleotides agree with TRBD1. This CDR3 has 14 residues. CDR1 and CDR2 from the germline V gene are MDHEN and SYDVKM. With 5 bases clipped from V and 4 bases from J, the junction kept 6 bases outside the gene matches. The CDR3 region is CASSLPGGVETQYF. CDR3 DNA: TGTGCCAGCAGTCTCCCAGGGGGCGTAGAGACCCAGTACTTC.

This clone was seen only once. CDR3 region: CASSPPSSGRYNEQFF. The CDR3 DNA reads TGTGCCAGCTCACCACCGTCCAGCGGGAGATACAATGAGCAGTTCTTC. The chain has TRBV18 and TRBJ2-1, with 8 positions matching TRBD2. CDR1 and CDR2 (germline): KGHSH, LQKENI. V lost 0 bases and J lost 4; bases outside the gene matches: 5. The CDR3 covers 16 residues.